This is a list of T cell receptor beta chains from one sample in a study of Graves' ophthalmopathy and Graves' hyperthyroidism. TCRdb called the multiplex PCR reads again in MiXCR, with one record for every CDR3 protein. This table holds over 650,000 distinct CDR3 sequences, over 40% found once. Sequencing was done on a sample of peripheral blood. The receptors stem from an adult man with Graves' ophthalmopathy. CDR3s include the opening cysteine and the closing phenylalanine or tryptophan. A D gene is named only where the DNA matches it firmly. Clone size is stated in some rows and not others, as once, few, many or a class when expanded.

size	V	D	J	CDR3	DNA
-	TRBV10-3	TRBD1	TRBJ1-2	CASSPRDRPNYGYTF	TGTGCCAGCAGTCCCCGGGACAGGCCCAACTATGGCTACACCTTC
few	TRBV7-9	-	TRBJ2-5	CASSLGSGTQYF	TGTGCCAGCAGCTTAGGTTCTGGGACCCAGTACTTC
-	TRBV20-1	-	TRBJ2-7	CSARLGGLDEQYF	TGCAGTGCTAGGCTGGGGGGGCTGGACGAGCAGTACTTC
-	TRBV7-2	TRBD1	TRBJ2-7	CASSLGSGTGNYEQYF	TGTGCCAGCAGCTTAGGATCCGGGACAGGGAACTACGAGCAGTACTTC
many	TRBV10-1	TRBD2	TRBJ2-7	CASSEGASGETNYEQYF	TGCGCCAGCAGTGAGGGGGCTAGCGGTGAAACCAACTACGAGCAGTACTTC
many	TRBV11-1	TRBD1	TRBJ1-2	CASSMDRDGYTF	TGTGCCAGCAGCATGGACAGGGATGGCTACACCTTC
medium-sized	TRBV24-1	TRBD1	TRBJ1-5	CATSDLRDRIKQPQHF	TGTGCCACCAGTGATTTGCGGGACAGGATCAAACAGCCCCAGCATTTT
-	TRBV10-3	-	TRBJ1-1	CASSSPGGTEAFF	TGTGCCAGCAGTTCACCGGGAGGAACTGAAGCTTTCTTT
-	TRBV9	-	TRBJ2-5	CASSQGVGPQETQYF	TGTGCCAGCAGCCAAGGGGTCGGCCCCCAAGAGACCCAGTACTTC
-	TRBV20-1	-	TRBJ2-7	CSARDRQAYEQYF	TGCAGTGCTAGAGATAGACAAGCCTACGAGCAGTACTTC
few	TRBV7-9	TRBD1	TRBJ2-4	CASSIGQGAGNIQYF	TGTGCCAGCAGCATCGGACAGGGGGCGGGAAACATTCAGTACTTC
-	TRBV9	-	TRBJ1-5	CASSQSRTDQPQHF	TGTGCCAGCAGCCAGAGCCGCACGGATCAGCCCCAGCATTTT
-	TRBV4-3	TRBD1	TRBJ2-7	CASSQTGQGASYEQYF	TGCGCCAGCAGCCAAACAGGACAGGGGGCTTCCTACGAGCAGTACTTC
few	TRBV9	-	TRBJ2-5	CASSTSGGRSSGETQYF	TGTGCCAGCAGCACCAGCGGAGGACGGAGTTCTGGGGAGACCCAGTACTTC
-	TRBV10-3	TRBD1	TRBJ1-6	CAISEGQGNNSPLHF	TGTGCCATCAGTGAAGGACAGGGGAACAATTCACCCCTCCACTTT
-	TRBV4-3	TRBD1	TRBJ1-5	CASSPGRGLAQPQHF	TGCGCCAGCAGCCCGGGCAGGGGGCTCGCTCAGCCCCAGCATTTT
few	TRBV6-5	TRBD1	TRBJ2-7	CASSYSRQGYEQYF	TGTGCCAGCAGTTACTCGAGACAGGGTTACGAGCAGTACTTC
many	TRBV7-9	TRBD1	TRBJ2-7	CASSNGQGREQYF	TGTGCCAGCAGCAACGGACAGGGGCGGGAGCAGTACTTC
-	TRBV11-2	-	TRBJ1-4	CASSPWGTNEKLFF	TGTGCCAGCAGCCCCTGGGGAACTAATGAAAAACTGTTTTTT
once	TRBV20-1	-	TRBJ2-5	CSALTGLETQYF	TGCAGTGCGCTAACAGGGTTGGAGACCCAGTACTTC
-	TRBV7-2	TRBD1	TRBJ2-1	CASSTLGQGEVDEQFF	TGTGCCAGCAGCACACTAGGACAGGGCGAAGTGGATGAGCAGTTCTTC
-	TRBV2	-	TRBJ2-5	CATGTQQETQYF	TGTGCGACGGGCACCCAACAAGAGACCCAGTACTTC
many	TRBV20-1	-	TRBJ1-2	CSARAQRDGYTF	TGCAGTGCTAGAGCACAAAGGGATGGCTACACCTTC
few	TRBV5-6	TRBD2	TRBJ2-5	CASSNPGTSGWGETQYF	TGTGCCAGCAGCAACCCAGGGACTAGCGGTTGGGGAGAGACCCAGTACTTC
-	TRBV7-9	TRBD1	TRBJ2-2	CASSLSQGDTGELFF	TGTGCCAGCAGCTTAAGTCAGGGGGACACCGGGGAGCTGTTTTTT
many	TRBV12-3/TRBV12-4	-	TRBJ1-1	CASSPTGFTEAFF	TGTGCCAGCAGCCCTACAGGGTTCACTGAAGCTTTCTTT
-	TRBV20-1	-	TRBJ1-4	CSASEWDSGATNEKLFF	TGCAGTGCTAGCGAATGGGACTCCGGGGCAACTAATGAAAAACTGTTTTTT
many	TRBV9	-	TRBJ2-7	CASSVAPYPSYEQYF	TGTGCCAGCAGCGTAGCCCCGTATCCCTCCTACGAGCAGTACTTC